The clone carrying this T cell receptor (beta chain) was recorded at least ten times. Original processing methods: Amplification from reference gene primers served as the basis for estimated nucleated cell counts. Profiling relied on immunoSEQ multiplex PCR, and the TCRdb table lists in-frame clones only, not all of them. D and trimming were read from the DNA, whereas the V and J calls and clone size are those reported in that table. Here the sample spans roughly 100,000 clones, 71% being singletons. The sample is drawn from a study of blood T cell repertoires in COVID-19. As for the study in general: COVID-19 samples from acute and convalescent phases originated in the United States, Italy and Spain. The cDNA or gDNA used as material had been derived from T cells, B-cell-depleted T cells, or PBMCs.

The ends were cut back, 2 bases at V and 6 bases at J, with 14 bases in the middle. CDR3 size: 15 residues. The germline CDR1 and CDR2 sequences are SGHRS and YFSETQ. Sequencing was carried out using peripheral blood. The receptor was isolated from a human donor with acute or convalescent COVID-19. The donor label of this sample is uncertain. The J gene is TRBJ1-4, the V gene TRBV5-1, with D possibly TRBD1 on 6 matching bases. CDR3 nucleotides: TGCGCCAGCAGCTTACAGGGATCGCGGGATGAAAAACTGTTTTTT. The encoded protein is CASSLQGSRDEKLFF. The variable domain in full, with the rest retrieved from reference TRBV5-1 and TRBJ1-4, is KAGVTQTPRYLIKTRGQQVTLSCSPISGHRSVSWYQQTPGQGLQFLFEYFSETQRNKGNFPGRFSGRQFSNSRSEMNVSTLELGDSALYLCASSLQGSRDEKLFFGSGTQLSVL.